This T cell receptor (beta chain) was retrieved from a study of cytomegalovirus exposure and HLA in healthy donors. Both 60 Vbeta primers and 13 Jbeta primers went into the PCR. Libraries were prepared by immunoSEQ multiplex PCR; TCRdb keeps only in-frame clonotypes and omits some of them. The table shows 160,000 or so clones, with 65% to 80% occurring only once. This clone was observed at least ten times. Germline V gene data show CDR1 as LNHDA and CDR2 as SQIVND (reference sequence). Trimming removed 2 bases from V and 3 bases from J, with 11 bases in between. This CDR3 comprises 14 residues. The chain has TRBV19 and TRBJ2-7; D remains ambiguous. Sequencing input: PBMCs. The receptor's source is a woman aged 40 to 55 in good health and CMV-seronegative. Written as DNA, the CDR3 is TGTGCCAGTAGTATAACCCCCTATCACTACGAGCAGTACTTC. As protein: CASSITPYHYEQYF.